Listed here are 19 T cell receptor beta chains from one sample, sequenced in a study of control samples from healthy donors and cancer patients. The assay was immunoSEQ multiplex PCR, and TCRdb's table has in-frame clones only and misses some. The table records 110,000 or so clones, 70% to 85% of them present only once. The sequenced material came from blood. The receptor set was obtained from a man aged 18-30 years in good health.

The genes are TRBV27 and TRBJ2-1, with D unresolved. This CDR3 is built from 17 residues. Germline V lookup: CDR1 MNHEY, CDR2 SMNVEV (reference sequence). The V gene lost 6 bases and the J gene lost 7 bases, with 25 bases spanning the gap. CDR3 coding DNA: TGTGCCAGCAGAACTGCCCCAGAGCCTTATCTCATGAATGAGCAGTTCTTC. Amino acid sequence: CASRTAPEPYLMNEQFF.

CDR3 amino acids: CASSVVGGGWPDTQYF. The CDR3 coding sequence is TGTGCCAGCAGCGTAGTTGGGGGGGGCTGGCCAGATACGCAGTATTTT. The V and J genes are TRBV9 and TRBJ2-3; a possible D gene is TRBD2 (7 bases). The CDR3 spans 16 residues. CDR1 and CDR2 (germline): SGDLS, YYNGEE. Trimming pared 0 bases from V and 4 bases from J, leaving 15 bases between.

This clone has a handful of counts. The chain is built from TRBV11-2 and TRBJ1-4, with D possibly being TRBD1 (5 bases). V was cut by 4 bases and J by 8 bases, with 20 bases left in between. This CDR3 region has 16 residues. The V gene's germline CDR1 is SGHAT and CDR2 FQNNGV. DNA for the CDR3: TGTGCCAGCAGCTCCCCCCCCAGGGTGGCAGGGGAAAAACTGTTTTTT. It translates to CASSSPPRVAGEKLFF.

The chain carries TRBV5-1 and TRBJ1-5; tentative D call: TRBD1 (5 bases). The CDR3 totals 15 residues. Germline CDR1 SGHRS, CDR2 YFSETQ. Trimming stripped 0 bases from V and 7 bases from J, with 14 bases between. CDR3 coding DNA: TGCGCCAGCAGCTTGGTAGCAGGGTCTGGGCAGCCCCAGCATTTT. Its translation: CASSLVAGSGQPQHF.

The chain recombines TRBV4-1 with TRBJ1-2; D gene unclear. Germline V gene sequence: CDR1 MGHRA, CDR2 YSYEKL. The CDR3 is made up of 16 amino acids. Trimming shortened V by 1 base and J by 2 bases, and 14 bases separated the two germline ends. CDR3 in DNA: TGCGCCAGCAGCCAAGTTTCCGGCACGGAAAACTATGGCTACACCTTC. Its protein product is CASSQVSGTENYGYTF.

V and J are TRBV5-1 and TRBJ1-1; D gene uncertain. The CDR3 consists of 17 residues. CDR1 and CDR2 from the germline V gene are SGHRS and YFSETQ. The V gene lost 1 base and the J gene lost 6 bases, with 22 bases spanning the gap. The CDR3 DNA is TGCGCCAGCAGCTTGAAAGGCGGAGGGCCCGTAGCGGCTGAAGCTTTCTTT. Translation: CASSLKGGGPVAAEAFF.

This rearrangement joins TRBV29-1 to TRBJ1-2, with a possible D match to TRBD1 (6 bases). The V end was cut by 8 bases, the J end by 6 bases, with 16 bases between. Per the germline V gene, CDR1 is SQVTM and CDR2 is ANQGSEA. CDR3 size: 12 residues. The CDR3 DNA reads TGCAGCTTTGGGGACATGGTCGATGGCTACACCTTC. This sequence encodes CSFGDMVDGYTF.

The rearrangement links TRBV19 to TRBJ1-2, with unresolved D. This CDR3 has 12 residues. In germline, CDR1 is LNHDA, CDR2 SQIVND (reference sequence). Trimming cost V 10 bases and J 2 bases, with 11 bases left between them. The CDR3 DNA follows: TGTGCCACCCAGACCGCGAACTATGGCTACACCTTC. It encodes CATQTANYGYTF.

J is TRBJ1-1 and V is TRBV4-1; the match to TRBD1 covers 7 bases. The germline V gene has CDR1 MGHRA and CDR2 YSYEKL. The CDR3 covers 15 residues. V gave up 2 bases and J gave up 4 bases; unmatched junction bases: 7. The CDR3 reads CASSQLQGRSTEAFF. The CDR3 DNA is TGCGCCAGCAGCCAATTACAGGGGAGAAGCACTGAAGCTTTCTTT.

V usage is TRBV2 and J usage is TRBJ2-5; TRBD1 or TRBD2 may be the D gene (5 bases each). CDR1 SNHLY and CDR2 FYNNEI come from the germline V gene. CDR3 length equals 15 residues. V lost 0 bases and J 8 bases, leaving 16 bases between the germline ends. This CDR3 is CASSEAQRGTGTQYF. The CDR3 DNA is TGTGCCAGCAGTGAAGCGCAGAGGGGAACGGGCACCCAGTACTTC.

The V and J genes are TRBV30 and TRBJ1-1, with D tentatively TRBD1 (6 bases). V dropped 4 bases and J dropped 1 base, with 13 bases sitting between them. CDR3 length: 14 residues. Germline CDR1 reads GTSNPN; CDR2 reads SVGIG (reference sequence). The chain's CDR3 is CAWTVGTTNTEAFF. The CDR3 DNA follows: TGTGCCTGGACCGTTGGGACAACGAACACTGAAGCTTTCTTT.

This clone was observed a single time. The chain combines TRBV4-1 with TRBJ1-5; D unresolved. The CDR3 loop spans 16 amino acids. V was shortened by 4 bases and J by 7 bases, with 20 bases between the two germline ends. Germline CDR1 is MGHRA and CDR2 is YSYEKL. CDR3 sequence: CASSLFSPLGTQPQHF. CDR3 in DNA: TGCGCCAGCAGCCTATTTTCCCCACTAGGAACGCAGCCCCAGCATTTT.

Concerning this clone: An end of the junction differs from the germline gene, which may be a read error. The J gene is TRBJ1-1, the V gene TRBV28; no clear D. Germline-derived CDR1 and CDR2 are MDHEN and SYDVKM. This CDR3 spans 10 amino acids. The CDR3 sequence is CAGSDNEAFF. In DNA form, the CDR3 reads TGTGCCGGCAGTGATAATGAAGCTTTCTTT.

This chain joins TRBV7-2 and TRBJ2-2; 8 bases line up with TRBD1. Germline loops: CDR1 SGHTA, CDR2 FQGNSA. There are 16 residues in the CDR3. The trim removed 5 bases at V and 5 bases at J, leaving 10 bases unmatched. In nucleotides, the CDR3 is TGTGCCAGCAGCCCGGGACGGACAGGGCGGACCGGGGAGCTGTTTTTT. This codes for CASSPGRTGRTGELFF.

The CDR3 reads CASSQRQGRDGELFF. CDR3 nucleotide sequence: TGCGCCAGCAGCCAACGACAGGGGAGGGACGGGGAGCTGTTTTTT. The chain carries TRBV4-3 and TRBJ2-2; D is perhaps TRBD1 (8 bases). The CDR3 is 15 amino acids. Germline CDR1 LGHNA, CDR2 YSLEER. V dropped 2 bases and J dropped 7 bases, with 14 bases sitting between them.

This clone has only a few counts. J is TRBJ1-6 and V is TRBV2, with D perhaps matching TRBD1 (6 bases). Germline loops: CDR1 SNHLY, CDR2 FYNNEI. The CDR3 has 15 residues. Between the trimmed V and J ends, which lost 7 bases and 9 bases, there was a span of 19 bases. The CDR3 region has the DNA TGTGCCAGCACCGGGGGCCTTGTTGGGAGTTCACCCCTCCACTTT. Encoded protein: CASTGGLVGSSPLHF.

V and J are TRBV25-1 and TRBJ1-2, with unresolved D. Per the germline V gene, CDR1 is MGHDK and CDR2 is SYGVNS. Trimming cost V 7 bases and J 8 bases, with 14 bases left between them. The CDR3 extends over 12 amino acids. The CDR3 DNA is TGTGCCAGCACACACGGAACAGACGGCTACACCTTC. Translating it yields CASTHGTDGYTF.

This clone was observed at least ten times. The chain couples TRBV3-1 (or the pseudogene TRBV3-2) to TRBJ2-5; 13 bases map to TRBD2. CDR1 and CDR2 (germline): LGHDT, YNNKEL (reference sequence). Trimming cost V 4 bases and J 7 bases; bases outside gene matches: 18. This CDR3 region has 19 residues. CDR3 protein: CASSPSRTSGGALQATQYF. The CDR3 DNA sequence: TGTGCCAGCAGCCCATCAAGGACTAGCGGGGGAGCGTTACAGGCGACCCAGTACTTC.

This clone was seen more than once but under ten times. The rearrangement uses TRBV28 and TRBJ1-4; D unclear. The germline CDR1 and CDR2 sequences are MDHEN and SYDVKM. CDR3 size: 14 residues. V gave up 4 bases and J gave up 7 bases, with 13 bases separating them. The DNA of the CDR3 is TGTGCCAGCAGTTCTGGACCCTGGGGTGAAAAACTGTTTTTT. This sequence encodes CASSSGPWGEKLFF.